Below, 31 T cell receptor beta chains from the same sample are listed, as sequenced in a study of cytotoxic CD8 clonotypes in ibrutinib-treated CLL. Method: immunoSEQ multiplex PCR; TCRdb's copy keeps in-frame clones and lacks some. There are over 65,000 clones in the sample; around 65% occur only once, and roughly 6% lies in the top ten. The source material was PBMCs, sampled after 12 months of ibrutinib treatment. These TCRs come from a human donor with chronic lymphocytic leukemia.

The chain is built from TRBV2 and TRBJ2-3; D call uncertain. Trimming removed 5 bases at V and 2 bases at J, with 2 bases between. This CDR3 has 11 amino acids. Germline loops: CDR1 SNHLY, CDR2 FYNNEI. CDR3 residues: CASSNTDTQYF. CDR3 coding DNA: TGTGCCAGCAGTAACACAGATACGCAGTATTTT.

V usage is TRBV10-1 and J usage is TRBJ2-4; D is perhaps TRBD1 (6 bases). Germline values: CDR1 WNHNN, CDR2 SYGVQD (reference sequence). Trimming took 3 bases from V and 1 from J, leaving 10 bases between them. This CDR3 region has 15 residues. CDR3 sequence reads: CASSDGQGAKNIQYF. The CDR3 DNA sequence: TGCGCCAGCAGTGATGGCCAGGGGGCCAAAAACATTCAGTACTTC.

This clone was seen a single time. The CDR3 region is CASSGDRKQETQYF. The CDR3, as DNA: TGCGCCAGCAGCGGGGACAGGAAACAAGAGACCCAGTACTTC. V is TRBV5-1 and J is TRBJ2-5, with 8 nucleotides matching TRBD1. Trimming removed 4 bases from V and 2 bases from J; junction bases left unmatched: 4. This CDR3 contains 14 residues. Germline V lookup: CDR1 SGHRS, CDR2 YFSETQ.

The sample holds a few counts of this clone. The CDR3 protein is CASSDFPGQLAYEQYF. In nucleotides, the CDR3 is TGTGCCAGCAGCGACTTTCCGGGACAGCTAGCCTACGAGCAGTACTTC. The chain carries TRBV21-1 and TRBJ2-7; TRBD1 is the table's D call, not checked against the DNA. TRBV21-1 is deemed a pseudogene. The CDR3 sequence is 16 residues long.

This clone was observed a single time. The rearrangement joins TRBV6-5 to TRBJ2-5; D is undetermined. V was cut by 2 bases and J by 5 bases, with 9 bases left in between. The germline V gene encodes CDR1 MNHEY and CDR2 SVGAGI. The CDR3 has 13 amino acids. CDR3 DNA sequence: TGTGCCAGCAGTTACCAGAGTGGGGAGACCCAGTACTTC. Translation: CASSYQSGETQYF.

The chain recombines TRBV2 with TRBJ2-6; no firm D call. CDR3 length: 15 residues. V was trimmed by 7 bases and J by 1 base, leaving 11 bases between them. CDR1 is SNHLY, CDR2 FYNNEI, per germline. The CDR3 bases are TGTGCCAGCATCGGCCTAACATCTGGGGCCAACGTCCTGACTTTC. Protein sequence: CASIGLTSGANVLTF. Drawing the rest from reference TRBV2 and TRBJ2-6, the complete variable domain is EPEVTQTPSHQVTQMGQEVILRCVPISNHLYFYWYRQILGQKVEFLVSFYNNEISEKSEIFDDQFSVERPDGSNFTLKIRSTKLEDSAMYFCASIGLTSGANVLTFGAGSRLTVL.

This clone has just a few counts. This chain links TRBV9 with TRBJ2-2; D could derive from TRBD1 or TRBD2 (5 bases each). Germline V gene data show CDR1 as SGDLS and CDR2 as YYNGEE. Trimming removed 6 bases from V and 0 bases from J, with 12 bases in between. This CDR3 spans 15 amino acids. The CDR3 nucleotides are TGTGCCAGCACTTTCGGGACGACGAACACCGGGGAGCTGTTTTTT. Translation gives CASTFGTTNTGELFF. The full variable domain, rest sourced from reference TRBV9 and TRBJ2-2, is DSGVTQTPKHLITATGQRVTLRCSPRSGDLSVYWYQQSLDQGLQFLIQYYNGEERAKGNILERFSAQQFPDLHSELNLSSLELGDSALYFCASTFGTTNTGELFFGEGSRLTVL.

V and J are TRBV15 and TRBJ1-2; perhaps TRBD1 as D (6 bases). CDR1 LNHNV and CDR2 YYDKDF come from the germline V gene (reference sequence). CDR3 length equals 13 residues. V lost 5 bases and J 7 bases, leaving 14 bases between the germline ends. Here the CDR3 reads CATSRRGAGGYTF. The CDR3 bases are TGTGCCACCAGCCGGCGGGGGGCTGGTGGCTACACCTTC.

The chain is built from TRBV28 and TRBJ2-7; 11 bases are shared with TRBD1. The CDR3 totals 15 residues. Germline values: CDR1 MDHEN, CDR2 SYDVKM. Trimming removed 6 bases from V and 4 bases from J; junction bases left unmatched: 8. This CDR3 is CASSLLGTGGYEQYF. Here the CDR3 DNA reads TGTGCCAGCAGCCTTCTCGGGACAGGGGGGTACGAGCAGTACTTC. Using reference TRBV28 and TRBJ2-7 for the parts outside the CDR3, the full variable domain is DVKVTQSSRYLVKRTGEKVFLECVQDMDHENMFWYRQDPGLGLRLIYFSYDVKMKEKGDIPEGYSVSREKKERFSLILESASTNQTSMYLCASSLLGTGGYEQYFGPGTRLTVT.

The chain couples TRBV19 to TRBJ1-1, with 7 bases fitting TRBD1. The germline CDR1 and CDR2 sequences are LNHDA and SQIVND (reference sequence). V lost 6 bases to trimming and J lost 1 base; unmatched junction nucleotides: 5. This CDR3 has 14 amino acids. This CDR3 reads CASRTYRGNTEAFF. As DNA, the CDR3 is TGTGCCAGTAGGACCTACAGGGGGAACACTGAAGCTTTCTTT. Full variable domain (remainder filled in from reference TRBV19 and TRBJ1-1): DGGITQSPKYLFRKEGQNVTLSCEQNLNHDAMYWYRQDPGQGLRLIYYSQIVNDFQKGDIAEGYSVSREKKESFPLTVTSAQKNPTAFYLCASRTYRGNTEAFFGQGTRLTVV.

This chain links TRBV29-1 with TRBJ2-6; a weak D match, TRBD1 (6 bases). The germline gives CDR1 SQVTM, CDR2 ANQGSEA. Deletions cut 1 base from V and 0 bases from J, with 10 bases between. CDR3 length: 16 residues. For the CDR3, the DNA is TGCAGCGTTGAAGTAGGACAGCTCTCTGGGGCCAACGTCCTGACTTTC. It yields the protein CSVEVGQLSGANVLTF.

The V gene is TRBV5-1, the J gene TRBJ2-7; D may match TRBD1 or TRBD2 (5 bases each). This CDR3 contains 17 residues. With 4 bases removed from V and 4 bases from J, the gap between germline ends came to 24 bases. Germline V CDR1 and CDR2: SGHRS, YFSETQ. CDR3 sequence (DNA): TGCGCCAGCAGCCTACCCGACCAGCCAGGGAGTTATTACGAGCAGTACTTC. Translation gives CASSLPDQPGSYYEQYF.

This clone was picked up one time. The rearrangement joins TRBV2 to TRBJ1-2, with 9 bases that match TRBD1. The CDR3 loop spans 14 amino acids. Germline values: CDR1 SNHLY, CDR2 FYNNEI. With V trimmed by 7 bases and J by 4 bases, 7 bases remained unmatched. CDR3 amino acids: CASTQGQGTYGYTF. Written as DNA, the CDR3 is TGTGCCAGCACGCAGGGACAGGGCACCTATGGCTACACCTTC.

This chain uses TRBV4-3 with TRBJ2-5; 9 positions match TRBD2. Germline V lookup: CDR1 LGHNA, CDR2 YSLEER. CDR3 size: 16 residues. Germline trimming cut 1 base from V and 0 bases from J; bases unmatched to any gene: 3. The CDR3 is CASSQGVAGDQETQYF. In DNA, the CDR3 is TGCGCCAGCAGCCAAGGGGTAGCGGGGGACCAAGAGACCCAGTACTTC.

With regard to this clone: Other DNA variants within this sample encode the same CDR3. The chain links TRBV6-5 to TRBJ1-2; 9 bases align to TRBD1. Trimming removed 0 bases from V and 1 base from J; junction bases left unmatched: 0. Germline V gene lookup returns CDR1 MNHEY and CDR2 SVGAGI. The CDR3 has 15 amino acids. DNA of the CDR3: TGTGCCAGCAGTTACTCGGGACAGGGTAACTATGGCTACACCTTC. It translates to CASSYSGQGNYGYTF.

The chain combines TRBV9 with TRBJ2-3; the match to TRBD1 covers 10 bases. The V and J ends lost 3 bases and 0 bases, in that order; junction bases with no gene match: 10. The germline gives CDR1 SGDLS, CDR2 YYNGEE. This CDR3 comprises 18 residues. CDR3 protein: CASSAGQGSMGSTDTQYF. CDR3 nucleotide sequence: TGTGCCAGCAGCGCGGGACAGGGGTCAATGGGGAGCACAGATACGCAGTATTTT.

This sequence joins TRBV7-8 and TRBJ2-3, with TRBD2 matching 8 bases. This CDR3 is built from 18 residues. Germline assignment: CDR1 SGHVS and CDR2 FQNEAQ. Trimming took 1 base from V and 1 from J; bases not matched to a gene: 10. CDR3 DNA sequence: TGTGCCAGCAGCTTAGTTGAGCGGGGGAGGAGCGGCACAGATACGCAGTATTTT. Its translation is CASSLVERGRSGTDTQYF.

This chain links TRBV7-2 with TRBJ2-2, with TRBD2 as a possible D gene (5 bases). Trimming removed 1 base from V and 6 bases from J, with 18 bases in between. The germline V gene has CDR1 SGHTA and CDR2 FQGNSA. The CDR3 is 17 amino acids. The CDR3 DNA is TGTGCCAGCAGCTTAGTCAGGAGGCCCCTTGGCGCCGGGGAGCTGTTTTTT. Translating it yields CASSLVRRPLGAGELFF.

The chain joins TRBV30 to TRBJ2-1; the match to TRBD2 covers 14 bases. With 3 bases clipped from V and 4 bases from J, the junction kept 8 bases outside the gene matches. CDR3 size: 17 residues. Germline assignment: CDR1 GTSNPN and CDR2 SVGIG (reference sequence). The DNA of the CDR3 is TGTGCCTGGAGCGAGACTAGCGGGGGGGCCGCATACAATGAGCAGTTCTTC. This gives the protein CAWSETSGGAAYNEQFF.

This chain connects TRBV11-2 to TRBJ1-1; no definite D call. CDR1 is SGHAT and CDR2 is FQNNGV in the germline V gene. CDR3 size: 13 residues. V was pared by 5 bases and J by 8 bases, with 15 bases between. CDR3 loop: CASSLQRDMEAFF. CDR3 DNA: TGTGCCAGCAGCCTACAAAGGGATATGGAAGCTTTCTTT.

The V call is TRBV15, the J call TRBJ1-1; possible D gene TRBD1, 6 bases. This CDR3 region has 16 residues. Germline CDR1 is LNHNV and CDR2 is YYDKDF (reference sequence). With 0 bases removed from V and 3 bases from J, the gap between germline ends came to 14 bases. As DNA, the CDR3 is TGTGCCACCAGCAGAGATCTTGGGGGGCGCGACACTGAAGCTTTCTTT. This encodes CATSRDLGGRDTEAFF.

The CDR3 bases are TGTGCCAGCAGAGGACTAGTTGGGTCCTACGAGCAGTACTTC. Its translation: CASRGLVGSYEQYF. The gene calls are TRBV2 and TRBJ2-7, with 7 positions matching TRBD2. Trimming removed 6 bases from V and 1 base from J; junction bases left unmatched: 6. CDR1 SNHLY and CDR2 FYNNEI come from the germline V gene. The CDR3 sequence is 14 residues long.

This clone appeared a few times. The chain links TRBV28 to TRBJ1-2; weak D call: TRBD1 (5 bases). Trimming shortened V by 3 bases and J by 4 bases, and 12 bases separated the two germline ends. Germline loops: CDR1 MDHEN, CDR2 SYDVKM. There are 14 residues in the CDR3. The CDR3 DNA is TGTGCCAGCAGTTTGGGGGTTCGTGGCTATGGCTACACCTTC. It specifies CASSLGVRGYGYTF.

This clone has just a few counts. The rearrangement links TRBV10-3 to TRBJ1-2, with D maybe TRBD1 (5 bases). This CDR3 has 15 residues. In germline, CDR1 is ENHRY, CDR2 SYGVKD. Trimming left V 0 bases short and J 4 bases short, with 12 bases between. This CDR3 is CAISESGQHGYGYTF. CDR3 nucleotides: TGTGCCATCAGTGAGTCGGGGCAGCACGGCTATGGCTACACCTTC.

The CDR3 DNA reads as TGCGCCAGCAGCTTGGGACAGGTTTATGGCTACACCTTC. Its protein product is CASSLGQVYGYTF. The V call is TRBV5-1, the J call TRBJ1-2; maybe TRBD1 (6 bases). Germline-derived CDR1 and CDR2 are SGHRS and YFSETQ. The V end lost 0 bases, the J end lost 5 bases, and 8 bases lay between the germline ends. The CDR3 is 13 residues long.

The chain combines TRBV5-1 with TRBJ2-2, with D possibly matching TRBD1 (6 bases). Looked up from germline, CDR1 is SGHRS and CDR2 is YFSETQ. The V end was cut by 8 bases, the J end by 5 bases, with 13 bases between. This CDR3 contains 13 residues. CDR3 in DNA: TGCGCCAGGTGCTTGAGGGGGACCGGGGAGCTGTTTTTT. Translating it yields CARCLRGTGELFF.

This chain joins TRBV10-3 and TRBJ2-6; D gene uncertain. Looked up from germline, CDR1 is ENHRY and CDR2 is SYGVKD. V was trimmed by 6 bases and J by 3 bases, leaving 6 bases between them. CDR3 length: 13 residues. CDR3 nucleotide sequence: TGTGCCATCAGGAGCTTTGGGGCCAACGTCCTGACTTTC. It translates to CAIRSFGANVLTF.

The chain combines TRBV10-3 with TRBJ1-3, with D hard to call. Germline lookup yields CDR1 ENHRY and CDR2 SYGVKD. The CDR3 is 15 amino acids. V dropped 2 bases and J dropped 0 bases, with 8 bases sitting between them. The CDR3, as DNA: TGTGCCATCAGTGAGGAGGTCCTCTCTGGAAACACCATATATTTT. It yields the protein CAISEEVLSGNTIYF.

The rearrangement links TRBV11-2 to TRBJ1-4, with 11 positions matching TRBD1. CDR1 SGHAT and CDR2 FQNNGV come from the germline V gene. This CDR3 is 15 amino acids long. V shed 5 bases, J shed 8 bases, and the junction held 7 bases outside the gene matches. The CDR3 reads CASSARDRGNEKLFF. CDR3 coding DNA: TGTGCCAGCAGCGCGAGGGACAGGGGGAACGAAAAACTGTTTTTT.

The rearrangement links TRBV7-2 to TRBJ2-2; TRBD2 matches at 11 bases. CDR1 SGHTA and CDR2 FQGNSA come from the germline V gene. This CDR3 spans 15 amino acids. The junction had 2 bases not matched to a gene; V was cut back by 5 bases and J by 3 bases. CDR3 loop: CASSRGLADTGELFF. DNA for the CDR3: TGTGCCAGCAGCAGGGGACTAGCGGACACCGGGGAGCTGTTTTTT.

The genes are TRBV18 and TRBJ1-1, with D unclear. This CDR3 is 14 amino acids long. CDR1 is KGHSH, CDR2 LQKENI, per germline. The ends were cut back, 3 bases at V and 6 bases at J, with 14 bases in the middle. The CDR3 DNA is TGTGCCAGCTCACCTCCGAGGACTGTATCTGAAGCTTTCTTT. Protein: CASSPPRTVSEAFF.